This T cell receptor beta chain was retrieved from a study of early T cells in non-severe SARS-CoV-2 infection (dated by TCRdb to about 2021). With respect to the entire study: Because TCR sequencing relied on bulk RNA taken from unsorted whole blood, pairing of alpha and beta chains was not possible. General findings and caveats noted by the study authors: VDJdb matching was skewed toward anti-spike CD8 responses, so virus-specific expansions were likely underestimated and private and CD4 specificities were missed.

The receptor library was made with 5' RACE. Sequencer: NextSeq 500. The TCR library protocol attached unique molecular identifiers to individual cDNA molecules to correct for sequencing error and PCR bias. Both TCR alpha and beta chains were sequenced, and tight co-correlation was observed between alpha and beta sequence abundances in each sample. Concerning the study's data processing: Decombinator V4 was used to annotate TCR sequences for V gene, J gene and CDR3. Expanded TCRs were defined as changing significantly between any two time points under a Poisson model with p below 0.0001. TCR abundances were normalised to the total number of TCRs sequenced in each sample and reported as counts per million. TRAV1-2 paired with TRAJ12, TRAJ20 or TRAJ33 defined MAIT TCRs, while TRAV10 paired with TRAJ18 defined iNKT TCRs. A search of VDJdb, accessed on 1 November 2021, was run for TCRs annotated to CMV, EBV and SARS-CoV-2, with TCRs annotated for multiple antigens excluded. In-frame beta chains were kept once TCRdb had trimmed the public reads at Q25 with fastp and called clones with MiXCR. Each CDR3 protein gets just one entry, which takes the most common genes and DNA from the rows behind it. The V and J calls were not made by the authors but by TCRdb's processing. Across this sample there are 70,000 to 85,000 distinct CDR3 sequences, with around 10% seen only once. The ten largest clones capture approximately 2.6% of the sample.

The CDR3 goes from the cysteine to the phenylalanine over 14 residues. The read is trimmed to its CDR3 DNA, 42 bases read in frame from base 1. The trim is 5 bases for V and 4 bases for J, with a gap of 14 bases between the germline ends. Via the germline V gene, CDR1 is SNHLY and CDR2 FYNNEI. Of note for this clonotype: Its cognate antigen has yet to be identified. Base qualities are missing; no much larger clone stands one base away.

Set within a cohort of healthcare workers in London, UK, this nested case-control study involved weekly PCR testing of nasopharyngeal swabs along with blood sampling. Healthcare workers were enrolled in the week of the UK lockdown, from 23 to 31 March 2020, and were followed every week for up to roughly 16 weeks. This sequence was found in an adult who was a healthcare worker with PCR-confirmed SARS-CoV-2 infection or an uninfected control (not recorded which). Sample: whole blood. The V and J genes are TRBV2 and TRBJ2-5; the D region possibly corresponds to TRBD1 (5 bases align). The DNA sequence is TGTGCCAGCAGTAACAGGCTGCTGAGAGAGACCCAGTACTTC. This encodes CASSNRLLRETQYF. Extended through the reference TRBV2 and TRBJ2-5 proteins, this CDR3 yields the full variable domain: EPEVTQTPSHQVTQMGQEVILRCVPISNHLYFYWYRQILGQKVEFLVSFYNNEISEKSEIFDDQFSVERPDGSNFTLKIRSTKLEDSAMYFCASSNRLLRETQYFGPGTRLLVL.